This TCR beta chain is drawn from a study of blood T cell repertoires in COVID-19. In germline, CDR1 is SGHNT, CDR2 YYREEE (reference sequence). V lost 4 bases and J lost 8; bases outside the gene matches: 10. This CDR3 has 15 residues. This clone was detected only a few times. Measured with immunoSEQ multiplex PCR; TCRdb has only the in-frame clones, and not every one. In the table there are 200,000 to 250,000 clones, more than 65% of which are singletons. Material for sequencing was peripheral blood. The sequence came from an older woman with acute or convalescent COVID-19. The rearrangement uses TRBV5-4 and TRBJ1-4, with 8 bases identical to TRBD1. CDR3 nucleotide sequence: TGTGCCAGCAGCCCGACCGGGACAGGTGGGGAAAAACTGTTTTTT. Its protein is CASSPTGTGGEKLFF.